This T cell receptor (beta chain) was sequenced for a study of blood T cell repertoires in COVID-19. The wider study: The United States, Italy and Spain provided the acute and convalescent COVID-19 samples. PBMCs, B-cell-depleted T cells, or T cells provided the cDNA or gDNA that made up the material.

Original analysis: Using reference gene primer amplification, nucleated cell counts were estimated. Sequenced by immunoSEQ multiplex PCR; TCRdb stores in-frame clones only, minus some. Clone size and the V and J calls come from that table; the DNA yielded D and trimming. The sample lists nearly 40,000 clones; about 80% were seen once. Source material: peripheral blood. This sequence originates from a man at least 80 years old with active or convalescent COVID-19.

The CDR3 spells CAISEPSGTGLNEKLFF. CDR3 nucleotide sequence: TGTGCCATCAGTGAGCCCTCAGGGACAGGCCTTAATGAAAAACTGTTTTTT. The chain uses TRBV10-3 and TRBJ1-4; the match to TRBD1 covers 8 bases. Germline V gene lookup returns CDR1 ENHRY and CDR2 SYGVKD. The CDR3 is 17 residues long. With V trimmed by 2 bases and J by 4 bases, 9 bases remained unmatched.